This is a list of T cell receptor beta chains from one sample in a study of T-cell memory formation after mild COVID-19. Using its own MiXCR run on the 5' RACE reads, TCRdb lists one record per CDR3 protein. Altogether about 560,000 distinct CDR3 sequences are present, 17% being singletons, with the ten largest covering about 8.6%. Sequencing was done on a sample of PBMCs or a T cell subset sorted from them (not recorded which). All receptors come from an adult woman who had mild COVID-19 (a few samples of this study predate the infection). Cell type and time point are not known. Both conserved end residues are part of each CDR3. The D gene is left open where the match is weak. Clone size appears in some rows only: once, few, many, or a class for an expanded clone.

D	size	V	J	CDR3	DNA
TRBD1	-	TRBV4-2	TRBJ1-1	CASSQDQQGTEAFF	TGTGCCAGCAGCCAAGACCAACAGGGGACTGAAGCTTTCTTT
-	-	TRBV18	TRBJ1-1	CASSPLKSGQSNTEAFF	TGTGCCAGCTCACCACTAAAATCCGGGCAGTCGAACACTGAAGCTTTCTTT
-	many	TRBV7-9	TRBJ2-5	CASSLGHQHLQETQYF	TGTGCCAGCAGCTTGGGACACCAACACCTCCAAGAGACCCAGTACTTC
-	few	TRBV7-9	TRBJ1-6	CASSSDSVNSPLHF	TGTGCCAGCAGCTCGGACAGTGTTAATTCACCCCTCCACTTT
-	few	TRBV7-2	TRBJ2-7	CASSFNWASYEQYF	TGTGCCAGCAGCTTCAACTGGGCCTCCTACGAGCAGTACTTC
-	few	TRBV12-3/TRBV12-4	TRBJ1-2	CASSLRGKHGYTF	TGTGCCAGCAGTTTGAGGGGGAAGCATGGCTACACCTTC
-	few	TRBV11-3	TRBJ2-1	CASSTQLRYNEQFF	TGTGCCAGCAGCACCCAGCTCAGATACAATGAGCAGTTCTTC
-	-	TRBV21-1	TRBJ1-1	CASSKRNEGARGTEAFF	TGTGCCAGCAGCAAGAGAAACGAGGGGGCCCGGGGGACTGAAGCTTTCTTT
TRBD2	few	TRBV7-8	TRBJ2-3	CASSPGLAGGPGWVDTQYF	TGTGCCAGCAGCCCCGGACTAGCGGGGGGGCCAGGTTGGGTGGATACGCAGTATTTT
-	few	TRBV6-5	TRBJ1-2	CASSSPGQTNYGYTF	TGTGCCAGCAGTTCCCCCGGGCAGACTAACTATGGCTACACCTTC
-	few	TRBV25-1	TRBJ2-1	CASSDWDILNNEQFF	TGTGCCAGCAGTGATTGGGATATCCTTAACAATGAGCAGTTCTTC
-	-	TRBV6-6	TRBJ2-2	CASRKGVGGATGELFF	TGTGCCAGCAGAAAGGGGGTTGGCGGCGCCACCGGGGAGCTGTTTTTT
-	-	TRBV7-2	TRBJ1-2	CASSTVGGESNGYTF	TGTGCCAGCAGCACTGTCGGGGGGGAATCGAATGGCTACACCTTC
-	few	TRBV5-1	TRBJ2-2	CASSWRDATGELFF	TGCGCCAGCAGCTGGAGGGATGCCACCGGGGAGCTGTTTTTT
-	few	TRBV24-1	TRBJ1-2	CATSDFGRGGYTF	TGTGCCACCAGTGATTTTGGAAGAGGAGGCTACACCTTC
-	few	TRBV5-1	TRBJ2-5	CASSLSGDGPYF	TGCGCCAGCAGCTTGTCGGGGGACGGACCGTACTTC
TRBD2	-	TRBV7-2	TRBJ2-2	CASSEYPPGYRGRTGELFF	TGTGCCAGCAGCGAATACCCCCCAGGCTATCGCGGGAGGACCGGGGAGCTGTTTTTT
TRBD1	-	TRBV5-6	TRBJ1-2	CASSLPGQVYGYTF	TGTGCCAGCAGCTTACCGGGACAGGTGTATGGCTACACCTTC
TRBD2	-	TRBV7-2	TRBJ2-5	CASSPRLAGDWETQYF	TGTGCCAGCAGCCCCCGCCTAGCGGGGGATTGGGAGACACAGTACTTC
-	few	TRBV2	TRBJ2-5	CASIRQRQETQYF	TGTGCCAGCATAAGGCAGCGACAAGAGACCCAGTACTTC
-	few	TRBV6-1	TRBJ2-2	CASSVWKITGELFF	TGTGCCAGCAGTGTTTGGAAAATTACCGGGGAGCTGTTTTTT
-	many	TRBV7-9	TRBJ1-2	CASSPHGDYGYTF	TGTGCCAGCAGCCCCCACGGGGACTATGGCTACACCTTC
-	few	TRBV6-4	TRBJ2-1	CASSLGLEANEQFF	TGTGCCAGCAGTCTAGGGCTTGAGGCGAATGAGCAGTTCTTC
TRBD1	few	TRBV4-2	TRBJ2-7	CASSQRSATGAYEQYF	TGTGCCAGCAGCCAGAGAAGCGCGACAGGGGCCTACGAGCAGTACTTC
-	-	TRBV7-2	TRBJ1-2	CASSSTVVYGYTF	TGTGCCAGCAGCTCGACAGTGGTCTATGGCTACACCTTC
-	-	TRBV5-4	TRBJ1-5	CASSMGGLNQPQHF	TGTGCCAGCAGCATGGGGGGTCTCAATCAGCCCCAGCATTTT
-	-	TRBV5-5	TRBJ2-1	CASSLVGRNYNEQFF	TGTGCCAGCAGCTTGGTGGGGAGGAACTACAATGAGCAGTTCTTC
-	few	TRBV5-1	TRBJ2-1	CASSLSREDEQFF	TGCGCCAGCAGCTTATCCAGGGAGGATGAGCAGTTCTTC
TRBD2	many	TRBV10-3	TRBJ2-7	CAIAPSGVSYEQYF	TGTGCCATCGCCCCTAGCGGGGTTTCCTACGAGCAGTACTTC
TRBD2	few	TRBV7-2	TRBJ2-1	CASSSVTSDEQFF	TGTGCCAGCAGCTCCGTAACTAGCGATGAGCAGTTCTTC
-	few	TRBV18	TRBJ2-7	CASSPKGSFYEQYF	TGTGCCAGCTCACCTAAGGGCAGCTTCTACGAGCAGTACTTC
-	-	TRBV7-9	TRBJ2-3	CASSLVRVLAPDTQYF	TGTGCCAGCAGCTTAGTACGGGTGCTAGCGCCAGATACGCAGTATTTT
-	-	TRBV20-1	TRBJ2-7	CSARSPGLGEQYF	TGCAGTGCTAGATCCCCCGGATTAGGCGAGCAGTACTTC
-	-	TRBV6-1	TRBJ1-2	CASTHYGYTF	TGTGCCAGCACCCACTATGGCTACACCTTC
TRBD1	few	TRBV15	TRBJ2-7	CATSRNRDRGDEQYF	TGTGCCACCAGCAGGAACCGTGACAGGGGCGACGAGCAGTACTTC
TRBD2	few	TRBV3-1	TRBJ2-3	CASSRKLAGSTDTQYF	TGTGCCAGCAGCCGCAAATTAGCGGGTAGCACAGATACGCAGTATTTT
-	few	TRBV19	TRBJ1-3	CASSIYSLSSGNTIYF	TGTGCCAGTAGTATCTACAGTCTGAGCTCTGGAAACACCATATATTTT
-	few	TRBV29-1	TRBJ1-2	CSVRSYGYTF	TGCAGCGTCCGTAGTTACGGCTACACCTTC
TRBD1	many	TRBV5-1	TRBJ2-7	CASSKGTDYEQYF	TGCGCCAGCAGCAAGGGGACAGACTACGAGCAGTACTTC
-	few	TRBV3-1	TRBJ1-3	CASSQERLSGNTIYF	TGTGCCAGCAGCCAAGAGAGGCTCTCTGGAAACACCATATATTTT
TRBD2	many	TRBV2	TRBJ2-1	CASSKGLAGGSSYNEQFF	TGTGCCAGCAGTAAGGGACTAGCGGGAGGAAGCTCCTACAATGAGCAGTTCTTC
-	few	TRBV3-1	TRBJ2-7	CASSQGTGTSSYEQYF	TGTGCCAGCAGCCAAGGCACCGGGACCAGCTCCTACGAGCAGTACTTC
TRBD1	many	TRBV5-1	TRBJ2-7	CASAVGQGAYEQYF	TGCGCCAGCGCCGTGGGACAGGGGGCCTACGAGCAGTACTTC
-	few	TRBV12-3/TRBV12-4	TRBJ1-2	CASSPSREYGYTF	TGTGCCAGCAGTCCTTCGAGGGAGTATGGCTACACCTTC
TRBD1	few	TRBV7-9	TRBJ1-2	CASSQQGAIDGYTF	TGTGCCAGCAGCCAACAGGGGGCAATTGATGGCTACACCTTC
TRBD2	-	TRBV12-3/TRBV12-4	TRBJ2-2	CASSLVAGGDTGELFF	TGTGCCAGCAGTCTCGTAGCGGGAGGGGACACCGGGGAGCTGTTTTTT
TRBD2	many	TRBV6-2/TRBV6-3	TRBJ2-1	CASSYPTSGGAWYNEQFF	TGTGCCAGCAGTTACCCGACTAGCGGGGGGGCTTGGTACAATGAGCAGTTCTTC
TRBD2	-	TRBV4-3	TRBJ2-1	CASSRGTSGGVQNEQFF	TGCGCCAGCAGCCGGGGGACTAGCGGAGGGGTCCAAAATGAGCAGTTCTTC
-	few	TRBV2	TRBJ2-7	CASSGGQVYEQYF	TGTGCCAGCAGTGGCGGTCAGGTCTACGAGCAGTACTTC